The 8 T cell receptor beta chains below come from one sample, sequenced in a study of T cells in Graves' hyperthyroidism and ophthalmopathy. TCR beta CDR3 regions were amplified from RNA transcripts. First-round RT-PCR targeting the TCR CDR3 was performed with the HTBI primer set. TCRdb processed the multiplex PCR reads anew with MiXCR; each CDR3 protein has one entry. The sample consists of approximately 560,000 distinct CDR3 sequences, 15% to 18% of them appearing once. Sequences were obtained from blood. The receptors derive from a woman between 25 and 40 years old with Graves' hyperthyroidism.

The table lists this clonotype with many counts. This chain connects TRBV12-3 or TRBV12-4 to TRBJ2-1; D is unresolved. CDR3 length: 12 amino acids. Trimming left V 1 base short and J 10 bases short, with 8 bases between. CDR3 protein: CASSLGNGEQFF. CDR3 coding DNA: TGTGCCAGCAGTTTAGGCAACGGGGAGCAGTTCTTC.

V usage is TRBV25-1 and J usage is TRBJ2-7; maybe TRBD2 (5 bases). Germline-derived CDR1 and CDR2 are MGHDK and SYGVNS. This CDR3 spans 13 amino acids. Trimming shortened V by 0 bases and J by 5 bases, and 8 bases separated the two germline ends. The CDR3 DNA sequence: TGTGCCAGCAGTGAATATTCGAGGGACGAGCAGTACTTC. Translating it yields CASSEYSRDEQYF.

This clonotype occurred many times. The chain couples TRBV10-3 to TRBJ2-7; D possibly uses TRBD1 or TRBD2 (5 bases each). Looked up from germline, CDR1 is ENHRY and CDR2 is SYGVKD. The CDR3 is 13 residues long. Trimming stripped 6 bases from V and 5 bases from J, with 14 bases between. In nucleotides, the CDR3 is TGTGCCATCAGCCGGGACCGTTTGCACGAGCAGTACTTC. Residues: CAISRDRLHEQYF.

The sample holds many counts of this clonotype. The gene calls are TRBV27 and TRBJ2-2; 9 positions match TRBD1. The CDR3 is made up of 17 amino acids. CDR1 and CDR2 from the germline V gene are MNHEY and SMNVEV (reference sequence). The V gene end was trimmed by 5 bases and the J gene end by 7 bases; junction bases not matched to a gene: 14. The CDR3 loop is CASSMLSGQGRVGELFF. The CDR3 region has the DNA TGTGCCAGCAGTATGCTTTCCGGACAGGGGAGGGTCGGGGAGCTGTTTTTT.

This chain connects TRBV4-1 to TRBJ2-7; D call uncertain. From germline, CDR1 is MGHRA and CDR2 YSYEKL. This CDR3 comprises 16 residues. The V end was cut by 5 bases, the J end by 0 bases, with 17 bases between. The CDR3 DNA reads as TGCGCCAGCAGCGAAGCGAGGACGTCGAGCTCCTACGAGCAGTACTTC. It translates to CASSEARTSSSYEQYF.

In this sample, this clonotype turned up many times. This chain joins TRBV6-6 and TRBJ2-7; D may be TRBD1 or TRBD2 (7 bases each). Germline V lookup: CDR1 MNHNY, CDR2 SVGAGI (reference sequence). The CDR3 runs to 17 residues. V gave up 2 bases and J gave up 3 bases, with 20 bases separating them. The CDR3 coding sequence is TGTGCCAGCAGTTACACTCAGGGGATCAGGGGGGGCTACGAGCAGTACTTC. This sequence encodes CASSYTQGIRGGYEQYF.

The rearrangement joins TRBV29-1 to TRBJ1-1; 7 positions match TRBD1. Per germline, CDR1 SQVTM and CDR2 ANQGSEA. This CDR3 region has 13 residues. The J segment lost 7 bases and the V segment lost 1 base, leaving 6 bases of the junction unmatched. CDR3 in amino acids: CSVEGQGYGEAFF. In DNA form, the CDR3 reads TGCAGCGTTGAAGGACAGGGTTACGGTGAAGCTTTCTTT.

This clonotype was detected a few times. The V and J genes are TRBV7-2 and TRBJ1-3; D is undetermined. Looked up from germline, CDR1 is SGHTA and CDR2 is FQGNSA. The V and J ends lost 4 bases and 0 bases respectively, with 7 bases between them. The CDR3 is made up of 14 amino acids. CDR3 residues: CASSSDGSGNTIYF. The CDR3 DNA reads TGTGCCAGCAGCTCGGACGGCTCTGGAAACACCATATATTTT.